Shown below are 10 T cell receptor beta chains from a single sample sequenced in a study of breast tumors, draining lymph nodes, adjacent tissues. Breast cancer patients provided tissue from their axillary draining lymph nodes. Via MiXCR, TCRdb re-called the multiplex PCR reads, giving one row per CDR3 protein. This repertoire shows roughly 80,000 distinct CDR3 sequences, roughly a fifth found once; its top ten account for about 2.5%. Specimen: axillary lymph node tissue. The receptors stem from a female donor with breast cancer. Some clones in this sample may be carry-over from other donors' samples.

A note on this clonotype: This could be a read error, since a much larger clone is one nucleotide away. In DNA form, the CDR3 reads TGTGCCAGCAGCTCCGGAAGGGGGGCGGGCTACACCTTC. The encoded protein is CASSSGRGAGYTF. The V call is TRBV11-2, the J call TRBJ1-2; D is possibly TRBD1 (6 bases). Trimming pared 4 bases from V and 8 bases from J, leaving 14 bases between. From germline, CDR1 is SGHAT and CDR2 FQNNGV. The CDR3 consists of 13 residues.

This clonotype has ten or more counts. The chain links TRBV7-3 to TRBJ1-2; a weak D match, TRBD1 (6 bases). This CDR3 region has 15 residues. The V and J ends lost 7 bases and 1 base respectively, with 16 bases between them. Germline-derived CDR1 and CDR2 are SGHTA and FQGTGA. CDR3 bases: TGTGCCAGCATCCCCTCGAGGGGGGTTAACTATGGCTACACCTTC. Its protein product is CASIPSRGVNYGYTF. The whole variable domain, remainder taken from reference TRBV7-3 and TRBJ1-2, is GAGVSQTPSNKVTEKGKYVELRCDPISGHTALYWYRQSLGQGPEFLIYFQGTGAADDSGLPNDRFFAVRPEGSVSTLKIQRTERGDSAVYLCASIPSRGVNYGYTFGSGTRLTVV.

This clonotype occurred many times. This chain links TRBV6-2 or TRBV6-3 with TRBJ2-5; D is ambiguous. The V gene lost 7 bases and the J gene lost 3 bases, with 15 bases spanning the gap. CDR3 length: 14 amino acids. The V gene's germline CDR1 is MNHEY and CDR2 SVGEGT. CDR3 coding DNA: TGTGCCAGCACCCTTGTTAGGATGGAAGAGACCCAGTACTTC. It specifies CASTLVRMEETQYF.

This clonotype showed up many times. V gene TRBV28 combines with J gene TRBJ2-7; TRBD1 is a possible D gene (6 bases). Germline CDR1 is MDHEN and CDR2 is SYDVKM. This CDR3 region has 13 residues. V was shortened by 3 bases and J by 7 bases, with 13 bases between the two germline ends. The CDR3 nucleotides are TGTGCCAGCAGTTTGGCGTCAAGGGGGGAGCAGTACTTC. Protein product: CASSLASRGEQYF. Supplemented by reference TRBV28 and TRBJ2-7, the full variable domain reads DVKVTQSSRYLVKRTGEKVFLECVQDMDHENMFWYRQDPGLGLRLIYFSYDVKMKEKGDIPEGYSVSREKKERFSLILESASTNQTSMYLCASSLASRGEQYFGPGTRLTVT.

This clonotype was seen at least ten times. The rearrangement links TRBV15 to TRBJ2-7; 7 bases map to TRBD2. With 3 bases clipped from V and 0 bases from J, the junction kept 2 bases outside the gene matches. The CDR3 runs 14 residues. Germline V gene data show CDR1 as LNHNV and CDR2 as YYDKDF (reference sequence). CDR3 residues: CATSSLAASYEQYF. Written as DNA, the CDR3 is TGTGCCACCAGCAGCCTAGCGGCCTCCTACGAGCAGTACTTC.

This clonotype was seen at least ten times. This chain uses TRBV6-5 with TRBJ2-3, with D perhaps TRBD2 (7 bases). The CDR3 consists of 17 residues. V was shortened by 2 bases and J by 0 bases, with 15 bases between the two germline ends. Germline V gene lookup returns CDR1 MNHEY and CDR2 SVGAGI. The CDR3 loop is CASSYPGRGGSTDTQYF. The CDR3 DNA is TGTGCCAGCAGTTACCCGGGGAGGGGGGGGAGCACAGATACGCAGTATTTT.

This clonotype was recorded many times. The V call is TRBV20-1, the J call TRBJ2-1; a possible D gene is TRBD2 (5 bases). The CDR3 length is 13 residues. Trimming pared 3 bases from V and 3 bases from J, leaving 9 bases between. Germline CDR1 and CDR2: DFQATT and SNEGSKA (reference sequence). The CDR3 is CSASLAVYNEQFF. DNA for the CDR3: TGCAGTGCTAGTCTAGCCGTCTACAATGAGCAGTTCTTC.

This clonotype was seen many times. CDR3 sequence reads: CSAPPLGLAGPEQYF. The CDR3 DNA follows: TGCAGTGCTCCTCCCCTCGGGCTAGCGGGACCCGAGCAGTACTTC. The chain is built from TRBV20-1 and TRBJ2-7; 9 nucleotides agree with TRBD2. Germline CDR1 reads DFQATT; CDR2 reads SNEGSKA (reference sequence). The CDR3 spans 15 residues. V lost 5 bases to trimming and J lost 6 bases; unmatched junction nucleotides: 14.

The chain joins TRBV27 to TRBJ2-2; 8 nucleotides align to TRBD1. The trim removed 3 bases at V and 2 bases at J, leaving 2 bases unmatched. Germline V gene data show CDR1 as MNHEY and CDR2 as SMNVEV (reference sequence). This CDR3 is 15 amino acids long. The CDR3 coding sequence is TGTGCCAGCAGTTTTGACAGGGGAAACACCGGGGAGCTGTTTTTT. Encoded protein: CASSFDRGNTGELFF.

This clonotype was seen a handful of times. CDR3 protein: CASTSGGARYEQYF. The DNA of the CDR3 is TGCGCCAGCACCTCGGGAGGGGCGAGGTACGAGCAGTACTTC. The rearrangement uses TRBV5-1 and TRBJ2-7; 8 bases map to TRBD2. The ends lost 6 bases at V and 4 bases at J; junction bases unmatched: 9. This CDR3 is 14 amino acids long. Germline V gene data show CDR1 as SGHRS and CDR2 as YFSETQ.